This T cell receptor beta chain emerged from a study of T cells expressing NK-cell markers. Background on the study: The authors derived TCR beta repertoires from sorted CD3+CD56+NKG2C+, CD3+CD56+NKG2C- and CD3+CD56-NKG2C+ T cells.

The CDR3 length is 15 residues. CDR1 is SGHRS, CDR2 YFSETQ, per germline. TCRdb reanalyzed the 5' RACE reads and collapses them to one entry per CDR3 protein, without DNA. There are some 440,000 distinct CDR3 sequences in the sample, with more than 1.4% held by the top ten. The clonotype originates from a woman aged 50 to 60 in good health. Sequencing input: blood T cells: a sorted CD56 or NKG2C T cell subset, CD4+ or CD8+ T cells, or bulk PBMC T cells (not recorded which). The rearrangement joins TRBV5-1 to TRBJ1-1; the D call of TRBD1 rests on TCRdb alone, since no DNA is present to check it. This CDR3 is CASSPRDRKNTEAFF.